The sequence of this T cell receptor (beta chain) was determined in a study of multiple sclerosis patients with progressive multifocal leukoencephalopathy. Study information: The control group, sampled over time, had multiple sclerosis, received natalizumab and did not develop PML.

Time point here: before natalizumab initiation. Notes on this clone: Its antigen is not known.

CDR1 is ENHRY, CDR2 SYGVKD, per germline. The length of the CDR3 is 13 residues. V lost 10 bases to trimming and J lost 6 bases, with 15 bases between them. Data came from immunoSEQ multiplex PCR; TCRdb stores just in-frame clones and leaves some out. The sample yields tens of thousands of clones, 88% seen once. General study results and limits: Clones expanded at PML were already present before and during natalizumab.

The specimen sequenced was PBMCs. The sequence was obtained from a human donor with multiple sclerosis. V is TRBV10-3 and J is TRBJ2-2; D not resolved. The DNA of the CDR3 is TGTGCCACCCGTACACGAGTCGCCGGGGAGCTGTTTTTT. This gives the protein CATRTRVAGELFF.